This is a list of T cell receptor beta chains from one sample in a study of T-cell reconstitution after alpha-beta-depleted transplantation in children. TCRdb re-called the PCR reads through MiXCR, storing one row per CDR3 protein. Here the sample spans roughly 350,000 distinct CDR3 sequences, about 16% being singletons. The sample consisted of PBMCs, mostly from graft donor cells, taken 360 days after TCRalphabeta/CD19-depleted stem cell transplant. Receptors were obtained from a male patient aged 2-10 years who had a stem cell transplant for acute lymphoblastic leukemia, so the T cells may come from the graft donor. Both conserved end residues are part of each CDR3.

>TRBV12-3/TRBV12-4|TRBJ2-3
CASSSGSGYTQYF
>TRBV9|TRBJ2-2
CASSKSGANTGELFF
>TRBV10-2|TRBJ2-2
CASSEFEREVAGELFF
>TRBV7-9|TRBJ2-3
CATYGGSTDTQYF
>TRBV30|TRBJ2-1
CAWSVLDREFF
>TRBV20-1|TRBJ2-2
CSARDVGQGHTGELFF
>TRBV29-1|TRBJ2-1
CSGLSLRELTYNEQFF
>TRBV3-1|TRBJ2-1
CASSHRQGVYNEQFF
>TRBV5-1|TRBJ2-7
CASSLGQRAHYEQYF
>TRBV20-1|TRBJ2-4
CSARAAAAKNIQYF
>TRBV28|TRBJ2-7
CASSFRGQSSYEQYF
>TRBV24-1|TRBJ2-5
CATHGTSGSEETQYF
>TRBV2|TRBJ2-7
CASSDVGTSGYEQYF
>TRBV4-3|TRBJ2-7
CASSHREAGVYEQYF
>TRBV27|TRBJ2-5
CASSLTGNPQETQYF
>TRBV28|TRBJ2-7
CASSLGAGGGDEQYF
>TRBV4-2|TRBJ2-2
CASSQDRAALLF
>TRBV4-2|TRBJ2-5
CASSQVAGVGETQYF
>TRBV7-8|TRBJ2-7
CASSSGAGTSASYEQYF
>TRBV27|TRBJ2-3
CASSLSPGGAISTDTQYF